A single T cell receptor (beta chain) is shown here with its context. In this sample, this clone turned up many times. Its antigen is unknown. No much larger clone is present one base from it, and per-base qualities are unavailable. The data originate from a study of shared clonotypes between healthy human individuals (dated by TCRdb to between 2020 and 2021). As for the study more broadly: Three men and two women, aged 18 to 49 years, made up the cohort. For each donor, three plates each were used for CD4 naive and CD4 memory, two plates were used for CD8 naive, and one plate was used for CD8 memory. Blood TCR repertoires of several healthy adults were deeply sequenced to estimate repertoire size and the extent of clonotype sharing between individuals. Different laboratories and diverse techniques were used to prepare libraries and sequence TCR repertoires, to increase sequencing depth and limit assay-specific biases. Leukapheresis yielded between about 0.9 and 8.9 billion PBMCs per donor. What the authors observed across the whole study: Sampling was limited to blood, and TCR repertoires in tissue likely differ from TCR repertoires in blood. Pairwise subsampling indicated that sequencing depth was expected to affect the degree of clonotype sharing among donors. Higher generation probabilities were observed for clonotypes shared by all four sorted-subset donors than for non-shared clonotypes. Because the study included only a small number of donors, the genetic and exposure-history diversity represented was limited. Sharing across a handful of donors was observed for around 4.8% of naive CD4, under 4% of naive CD8, 2% to 2.5% of memory CD4, and around 0.44% of memory CD8 clonotypes. Larger estimated clonotype richness was generally found for naive subsets than for memory subsets. Incomplete sequencing was indicated by rarefaction of sorted-subset datasets, despite the large sequencing depth.

Donors were healthy HIV-negative adults with no recently reported acute infections or vaccinations. Every donor was a Caucasian adult living in Nashville, Tennessee, USA. Magnetic negative selection was used to enrich CD4+ T cells, after which naive cells were positively selected on CD45RA and the negative fraction became the memory subset. Blood was obtained by leukapheresis, after which PBMCs were separated by Ficoll-Histopaque density gradient centrifugation and cryopreserved in liquid nitrogen vapor phase. Analytical flow cytometry was used to check the purity and quantity of each magnetically sorted T cell population. Genomic DNA was isolated from each sorted fraction and quantified by UV absorbance on a Nanodrop 2000c. Using the deep immunoSEQ assay, multiplex PCR amplified TCR CDR3 regions from genomic DNA. Genomic DNA extracted from each cell subset was distributed evenly over all wells of several immunoSEQ 96-well plates, and each plate served as one replicate. For sorted subsets, about 200 ng genomic DNA, equal to some 28,000 T cell genomes, was loaded into each replicate PCR. Purified libraries were quantified with a Qubit 3.0 fluorometer, sized on a Bioanalyzer 2100, and re-quantified with the KAPA Library Quantification kit. Every immunoSEQ 96-well plate was sequenced on a separate single-read 150-cycle Illumina NextSeq 550 flow cell. The source study handled its data this way. Because the immunoSEQ output held only junctional sequences and lacked quality scores, the filtering could not match the filtering applied to full-length reads. Sequences were annotated with PyIR, a Python wrapper for IgBLAST v1.9, using IMGT germline references to assign V/J genes and CDR3. Any read was removed if the V/J assignment was weak (E-value above 1e-6), the CDR3 was missing, or the read contained stop codons, out-of-frame junctions, or ambiguous translated residues. V3J clonotypes were defined as sequences sharing the same inferred V gene, J gene, and CDR3 amino acid sequence. The percentage overlap between two repertoires was calculated by dividing the number of shared unique clonotypes by the size of the smaller repertoire. Repertoire richness was assessed with RTK rarefaction, the Chao1 estimator, and Recon v2.1 estimates of unobserved clonotypes. Generation probabilities for all TCRbeta clonotypes obtained by the gDNA method from a few donors were computed using OLGA. TCRdb's version of the immuneACCESS table is confined to in-frame rearrangements and falls short of the full clone set. An unresolved V gene accounts for under half of the shortfall where checked; the remainder is of unknown origin. V, J and clone size are those of that table, while D and trimming were read from the DNA. This sample has over 150,000 clones in its table, and approximately 60% of those were observed once. More than 9% of the sample comes from the top ten.

Relative to germline, V is 1 base shorter and J is 6 bases shorter, with 7 bases between their ends. Looking up the germline V gene yields CDR1 SGHRS and CDR2 YFSETQ. Measured from the cysteine to the phenylalanine, the CDR3 is 13 residues long. The entry retains the CDR3 DNA only, 39 bases that are in frame from base 1. The clonotype originates from a man aged 25-45 years in good health. Sequences were obtained from memory CD4+ T cells sorted from blood. The cell subset or site label for this specimen denotes: CD45RA-negative fraction. The chain is encoded by TRBV5-1 joined to TRBJ2-2; the D gene cannot be resolved reliably. CDR3 protein: CASSLLRPGELFF. The bases read TGCGCCAGCAGCTTGTTGAGGCCCGGGGAGCTGTTTTTT.